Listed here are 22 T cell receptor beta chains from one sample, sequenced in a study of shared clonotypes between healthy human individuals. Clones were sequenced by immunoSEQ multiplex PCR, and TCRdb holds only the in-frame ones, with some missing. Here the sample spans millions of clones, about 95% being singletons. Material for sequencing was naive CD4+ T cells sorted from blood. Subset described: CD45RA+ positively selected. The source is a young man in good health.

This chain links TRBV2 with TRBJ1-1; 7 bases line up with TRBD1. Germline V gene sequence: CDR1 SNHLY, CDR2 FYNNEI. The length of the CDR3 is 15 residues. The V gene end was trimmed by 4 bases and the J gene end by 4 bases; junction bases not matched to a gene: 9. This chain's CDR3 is CASSGGGGRGTEAFF. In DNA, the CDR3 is TGTGCCAGCAGTGGTGGAGGGGGCAGAGGCACTGAAGCTTTCTTT.

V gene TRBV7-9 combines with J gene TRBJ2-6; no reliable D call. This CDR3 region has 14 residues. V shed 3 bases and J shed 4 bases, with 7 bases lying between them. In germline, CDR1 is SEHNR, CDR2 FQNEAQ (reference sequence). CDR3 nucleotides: TGTGCCAGCAGCTTTTTCTCCGGGGCCAACGTCCTGACTTTC. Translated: CASSFFSGANVLTF.

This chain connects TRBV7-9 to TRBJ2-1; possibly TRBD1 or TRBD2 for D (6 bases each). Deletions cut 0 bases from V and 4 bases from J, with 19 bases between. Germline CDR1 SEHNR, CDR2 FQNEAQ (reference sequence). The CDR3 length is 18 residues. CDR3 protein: CASSLAEFAGQLYNEQFF. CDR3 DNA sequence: TGTGCCAGCAGCTTAGCGGAATTTGCGGGACAATTGTACAATGAGCAGTTCTTC. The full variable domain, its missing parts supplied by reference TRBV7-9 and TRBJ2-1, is DTGVSQNPRHKITKRGQNVTFRCDPISEHNRLYWYRQTLGQGPEFLTYFQNEAQLEKSRLLSDRFSAERPKGSFSTLEIQRTEQGDSAMYLCASSLAEFAGQLYNEQFFGPGTRLTVL.

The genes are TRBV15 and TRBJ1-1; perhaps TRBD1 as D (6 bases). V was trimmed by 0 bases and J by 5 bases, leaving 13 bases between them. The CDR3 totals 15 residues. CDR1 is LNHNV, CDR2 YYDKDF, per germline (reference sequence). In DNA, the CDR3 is TGTGCCACCAGCAGAGACAGGGGCCCTGTTACTGAAGCTTTCTTT. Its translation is CATSRDRGPVTEAFF.

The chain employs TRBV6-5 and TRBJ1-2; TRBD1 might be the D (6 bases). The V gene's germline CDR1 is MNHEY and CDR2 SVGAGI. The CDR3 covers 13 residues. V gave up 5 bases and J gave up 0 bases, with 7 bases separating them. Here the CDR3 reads CASSKGANYGYTF. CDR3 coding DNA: TGTGCCAGCAGTAAGGGGGCTAACTATGGCTACACCTTC.

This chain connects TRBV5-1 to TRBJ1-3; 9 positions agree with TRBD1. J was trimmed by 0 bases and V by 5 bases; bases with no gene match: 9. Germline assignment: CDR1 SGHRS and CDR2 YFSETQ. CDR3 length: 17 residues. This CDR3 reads CASSSGQGFFSGNTIYF. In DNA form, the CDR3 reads TGCGCCAGCAGTTCGGGACAGGGCTTCTTCTCTGGAAACACCATATATTTT.

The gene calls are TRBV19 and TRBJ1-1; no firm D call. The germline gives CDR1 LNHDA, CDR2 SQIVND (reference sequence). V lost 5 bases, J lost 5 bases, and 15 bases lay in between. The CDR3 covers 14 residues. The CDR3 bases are TGTGCCAGTAGTCTTTCGAGCTTGAGGACTGAAGCTTTCTTT. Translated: CASSLSSLRTEAFF.

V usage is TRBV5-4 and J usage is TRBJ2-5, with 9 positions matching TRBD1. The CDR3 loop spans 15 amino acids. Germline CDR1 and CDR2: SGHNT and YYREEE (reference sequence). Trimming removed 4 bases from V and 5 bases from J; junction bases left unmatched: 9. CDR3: CASSPGQGGRETQYF. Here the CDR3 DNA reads TGTGCCAGCAGCCCGGGACAGGGCGGGCGGGAGACCCAGTACTTC.

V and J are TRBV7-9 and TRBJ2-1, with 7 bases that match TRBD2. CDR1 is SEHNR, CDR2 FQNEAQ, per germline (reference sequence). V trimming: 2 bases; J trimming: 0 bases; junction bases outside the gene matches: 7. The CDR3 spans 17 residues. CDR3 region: CASSLPQRDYSYNEQFF. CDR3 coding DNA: TGTGCCAGCAGCTTACCCCAGCGGGACTACTCCTACAATGAGCAGTTCTTC.

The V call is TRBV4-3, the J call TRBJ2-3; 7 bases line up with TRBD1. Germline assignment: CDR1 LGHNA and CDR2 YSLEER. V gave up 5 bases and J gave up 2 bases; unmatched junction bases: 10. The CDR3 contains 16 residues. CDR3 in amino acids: CASSTRQTGYTDTQYF. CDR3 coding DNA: TGCGCCAGCAGCACACGTCAGACAGGGTACACAGATACGCAGTATTTT.

The CDR3 loop reads CASSEATSNQPQHF. The CDR3 DNA sequence: TGTGCCAGCAGTGAAGCCACTAGCAATCAGCCCCAGCATTTT. The rearrangement joins TRBV6-1 to TRBJ1-5, with D hard to call. The germline CDR1 and CDR2 sequences are MNHNS and SASEGT. The CDR3 runs 14 residues. The germline V and J ends were trimmed by 0 bases and 0 bases, with 3 bases remaining between them.

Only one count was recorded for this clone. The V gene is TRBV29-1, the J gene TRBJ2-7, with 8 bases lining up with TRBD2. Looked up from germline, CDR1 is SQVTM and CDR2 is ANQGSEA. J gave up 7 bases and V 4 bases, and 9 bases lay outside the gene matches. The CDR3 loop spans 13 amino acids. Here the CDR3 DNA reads TGCAGCGTTGGACGGGGGGGCCGGGTTGAGCAGTACTTC. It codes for CSVGRGGRVEQYF.

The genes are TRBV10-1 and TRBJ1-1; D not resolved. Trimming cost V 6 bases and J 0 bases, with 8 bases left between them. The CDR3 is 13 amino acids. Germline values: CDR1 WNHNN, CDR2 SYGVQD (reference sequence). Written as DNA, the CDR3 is TGCGCCAGCAGCTCTGAGATGAACACTGAAGCTTTCTTT. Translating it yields CASSSEMNTEAFF.

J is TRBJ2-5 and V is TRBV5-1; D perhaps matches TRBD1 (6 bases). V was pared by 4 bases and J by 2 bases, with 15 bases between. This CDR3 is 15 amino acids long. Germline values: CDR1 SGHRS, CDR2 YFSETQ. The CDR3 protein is CASSTLTGEQETQYF. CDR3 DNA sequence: TGCGCCAGCAGCACTCTGACAGGAGAGCAAGAGACCCAGTACTTC.

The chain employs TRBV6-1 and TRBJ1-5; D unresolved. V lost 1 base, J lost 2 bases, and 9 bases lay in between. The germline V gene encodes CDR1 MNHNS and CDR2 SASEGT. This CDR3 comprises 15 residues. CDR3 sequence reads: CASSEGSHRNQPQHF. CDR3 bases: TGTGCCAGCAGTGAAGGTAGCCACCGCAATCAGCCCCAGCATTTT.

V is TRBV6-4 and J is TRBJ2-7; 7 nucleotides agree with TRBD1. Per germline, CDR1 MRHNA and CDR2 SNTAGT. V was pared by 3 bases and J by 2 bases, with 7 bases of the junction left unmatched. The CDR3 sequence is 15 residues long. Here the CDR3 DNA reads TGTGCCAGCAGTGAAAGGACAGGATCGACCTACGAGCAGTACTTC. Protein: CASSERTGSTYEQYF.

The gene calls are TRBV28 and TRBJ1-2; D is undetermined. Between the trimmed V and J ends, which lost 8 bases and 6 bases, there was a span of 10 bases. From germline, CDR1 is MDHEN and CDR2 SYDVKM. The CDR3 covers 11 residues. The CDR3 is CASGRRDGYTF. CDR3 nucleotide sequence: TGTGCCAGCGGACGTCGGGATGGCTACACCTTC.

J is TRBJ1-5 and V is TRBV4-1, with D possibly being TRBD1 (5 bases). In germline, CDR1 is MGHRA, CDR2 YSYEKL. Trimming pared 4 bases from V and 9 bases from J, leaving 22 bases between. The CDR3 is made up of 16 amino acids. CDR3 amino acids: CASSLTQGPLGGPQHF. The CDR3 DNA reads TGCGCCAGCAGCCTCACTCAGGGTCCGTTGGGGGGGCCCCAGCATTTT.

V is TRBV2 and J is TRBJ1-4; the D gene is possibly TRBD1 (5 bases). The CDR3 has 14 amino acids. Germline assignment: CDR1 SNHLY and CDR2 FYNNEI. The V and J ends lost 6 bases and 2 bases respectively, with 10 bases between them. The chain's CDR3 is CASRQESTNEKLFF. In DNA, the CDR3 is TGTGCCAGCAGACAGGAGTCGACTAATGAAAAACTGTTTTTT. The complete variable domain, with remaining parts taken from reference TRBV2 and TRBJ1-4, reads EPEVTQTPSHQVTQMGQEVILRCVPISNHLYFYWYRQILGQKVEFLVSFYNNEISEKSEIFDDQFSVERPDGSNFTLKIRSTKLEDSAMYFCASRQESTNEKLFFGSGTQLSVL.

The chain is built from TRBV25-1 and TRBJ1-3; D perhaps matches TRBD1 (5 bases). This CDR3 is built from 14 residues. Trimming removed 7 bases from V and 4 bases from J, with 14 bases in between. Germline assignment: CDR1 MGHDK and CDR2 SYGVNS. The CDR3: CASIKSGPGNTIYF. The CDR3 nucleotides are TGTGCCAGCATTAAGTCAGGGCCAGGAAACACCATATATTTT.

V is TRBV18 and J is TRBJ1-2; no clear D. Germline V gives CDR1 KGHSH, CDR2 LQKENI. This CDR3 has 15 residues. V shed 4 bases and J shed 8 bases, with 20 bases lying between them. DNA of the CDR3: TGTGCCAGCTCACAGAATCAAGAGGAGCCGCGGGGCTACACCTTC. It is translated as CASSQNQEEPRGYTF.

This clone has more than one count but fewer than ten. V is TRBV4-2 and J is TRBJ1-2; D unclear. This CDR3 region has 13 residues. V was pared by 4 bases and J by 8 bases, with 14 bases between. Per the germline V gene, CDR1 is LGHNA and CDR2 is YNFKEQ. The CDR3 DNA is TGTGCCAGCAGCCCTAACCCGGGTAGGGGCTACACCTTC. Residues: CASSPNPGRGYTF.